One sample yielded the 13 T cell receptor beta chains listed below, sequenced in a study of cytomegalovirus exposure and HLA in healthy donors. PCR employed 60 Vbeta and 13 Jbeta primers. Measured with immunoSEQ multiplex PCR; TCRdb has only the in-frame clones, and not every one. This sample has 120,000 to 150,000 clones; around 90% occur once, and the top ten carry around 0.5%. Input material: PBMCs. Receptor source: a woman aged 40 to 49 in good health and CMV-seronegative.

A remark on this clone: Here the CDR3 omits its conserved ending phenylalanine or tryptophan, so a read error is the likely source. The V and J genes are TRBV27 and TRBJ1-1; D perhaps matches TRBD1 (5 bases). Trimming took 5 bases from V and 1 from J, leaving 14 bases between them. The CDR3 totals 15 residues. Germline V gene sequence: CDR1 MNHEY, CDR2 SMNVEV (reference sequence). The CDR3 spells CASSHKQAGNTEAFL. CDR3 nucleotide sequence: TGTGCCAGCAGTCACAAACAGGCGGGGAACACTGAAGCTTTCCTT.

The V gene is TRBV10-3, the J gene TRBJ2-7; tentative D call: TRBD2 (7 bases). This CDR3 is built from 15 residues. Per the germline V gene, CDR1 is ENHRY and CDR2 is SYGVKD. Trimming stripped 5 bases from V and 0 bases from J, with 14 bases between. CDR3 nucleotide sequence: TGTGCCATCAGTAGTGAGGCGGGGGCCTCCTACGAGCAGTACTTC. As protein: CAISSEAGASYEQYF.

A word on this clone: At one of its ends the junction is not consistent with the germline gene, which may arise from a read error. Distinct nucleotide sequences in the sample also encode this CDR3. The rearrangement links TRBV7-9 to TRBJ2-1, with D possibly being TRBD1 (5 bases). This CDR3 region has 17 residues. Germline values: CDR1 SEHNR, CDR2 FQNEAQ (reference sequence). The CDR3 loop is CASSLVVLQGQSDEQFF. CDR3 sequence (DNA): TGCGCCAGCAGCTTAGTGGTTTTGCAGGGTCAATCGGATGAGCAGTTCTTC.

The chain couples TRBV18 to TRBJ2-1; a possible D gene is TRBD2 (5 bases). Germline V lookup: CDR1 KGHSH, CDR2 LQKENI. The CDR3 covers 13 residues. Trimming took off 6 bases at V and 4 bases at J, with 10 bases between the two ends. CDR3 in amino acids: CASSPDSYNEQFF. For the CDR3, the DNA is TGTGCCAGCTCCCCGGACTCTTACAATGAGCAGTTCTTC.

This chain connects TRBV6-5 to TRBJ2-7; D uncertain. V lost 7 bases and J lost 4, with 5 bases in between. Germline V lookup: CDR1 MNHEY, CDR2 SVGAGI. CDR3 size: 10 residues. The CDR3 protein is CASTLYEQYF. In DNA form, the CDR3 reads TGTGCCAGCACCCTATACGAGCAGTACTTC.

The genes are TRBV6-1 and TRBJ1-1; TRBD1 matches at 7 bases. This CDR3 is 15 amino acids long. Unmatched junction bases numbered 13, after V lost 5 bases and J lost 7 bases. Germline CDR1 is MNHNS and CDR2 is SASEGT. The CDR3 protein is CASSSGTANKFEAFF. The CDR3 region has the DNA TGTGCCAGCAGTTCCGGGACAGCGAACAAATTTGAAGCTTTCTTT.

The rearrangement links TRBV6-6 to TRBJ2-1, with no clear D. Germline V gene lookup returns CDR1 MNHNY and CDR2 SVGAGI (reference sequence). V was shortened by 2 bases and J by 9 bases, with 17 bases between the two germline ends. The CDR3 is made up of 15 amino acids. The CDR3 sequence: CASSYESSVPGEQFF. The CDR3 DNA is TGTGCCAGCAGTTACGAGTCTAGTGTTCCTGGTGAGCAGTTCTTC.

The chain uses TRBV5-6 and TRBJ2-5, with 7 bases identical to TRBD2. Unmatched junction bases numbered 3, after V lost 3 bases and J lost 7 bases. Germline V gene lookup returns CDR1 SGHDT and CDR2 YYEEEE. The CDR3 runs 12 residues. The CDR3 loop reads CASSSGGGTQYF. The DNA of the CDR3 is TGTGCCAGCAGCTCTGGCGGGGGGACCCAGTACTTC.

This chain links TRBV28 with TRBJ2-2; 9 nucleotides line up with TRBD2. The CDR3 has 16 amino acids. Germline V gives CDR1 MDHEN, CDR2 SYDVKM. V lost 3 bases to trimming and J lost 4 bases; unmatched junction nucleotides: 6. The DNA for the CDR3 is TGTGCCAGCAGTTTCGCTGGCGGGAGGGGCACCGGGGAGCTGTTTTTT. The encoded protein is CASSFAGGRGTGELFF. Complete variable domain (other parts from reference TRBV28 and TRBJ2-2): DVKVTQSSRYLVKRTGEKVFLECVQDMDHENMFWYRQDPGLGLRLIYFSYDVKMKEKGDIPEGYSVSREKKERFSLILESASTNQTSMYLCASSFAGGRGTGELFFGEGSRLTVL.

The J gene is TRBJ1-2, the V gene TRBV5-5, with D unclear. CDR1 and CDR2 from the germline V gene are SGHKS and YYEKEE (reference sequence). The CDR3 has 13 residues. The V and J ends lost 3 bases and 3 bases respectively, with 9 bases between them. For the CDR3, the DNA is TGTGCCAGCAGCTCTGAGGTGGACTATGGCTACACCTTC. It is translated as CASSSEVDYGYTF.

This chain uses TRBV10-3 with TRBJ1-1, with 8 positions matching TRBD1. Germline CDR1 is ENHRY and CDR2 is SYGVKD. V lost 2 bases and J lost 1; bases outside the gene matches: 3. The CDR3 loop spans 15 amino acids. The chain's CDR3 is CAISENGQGNTEAFF. The CDR3 DNA reads TGTGCCATCAGTGAGAACGGACAGGGGAACACTGAAGCTTTCTTT.

The rearrangement joins TRBV7-9 to TRBJ2-7; 8 nucleotides align to TRBD1. The germline CDR1 and CDR2 sequences are SEHNR and FQNEAQ (reference sequence). There are 15 residues in the CDR3. V lost 3 bases to trimming and J lost 3 bases; unmatched junction nucleotides: 7. The CDR3 loop reads CASSFGQGLVYEQYF. CDR3 DNA: TGTGCCAGCAGCTTCGGACAGGGTCTCGTCTACGAGCAGTACTTC.

This clone was found a few times. This chain joins TRBV10-3 and TRBJ2-1, with 8 bases aligning to TRBD1. With 7 bases clipped from V and 7 bases from J, the junction kept 6 bases outside the gene matches. Germline-derived CDR1 and CDR2 are ENHRY and SYGVKD. There are 13 residues in the CDR3. The CDR3 DNA reads TGTGCCATCAACGGACAGGGTAAAAATGAGCAGTTCTTC. It codes for CAINGQGKNEQFF.